A selection of T cell receptor beta chains follows, all from one sample in a study of blood T cell repertoires in COVID-19. TCRdb keeps only in-frame clones here, not all; method: immunoSEQ multiplex PCR. Found here are some 380,000 clones, over 75% of them singletons; the top ten hold 2% to 2.5%. Sequenced input: PBMCs or T cells enriched from blood (not recorded which). The receptors were sampled from a woman in her 40s with acute COVID-19. CDR3s include the opening cysteine and the closing phenylalanine or tryptophan. D genes are given only for firm matches. Some rows have no size entry. The others give once, few or many, or a class for an expanded clone.

>.|TRBV2|.|TRBJ1-2
TGTGCCAGCAGCGGCGAGGTCGACTATGGCTACACCTTC
CASSGEVDYGYTF
>TRBD1|TRBV12-3/TRBV12-4|.|TRBJ1-1
TGTGCCAGCAGTCCCCGGACAGGGAGTCGGACTTTCTTT
CASSPRTGSRTFF
>.|TRBV19|.|TRBJ2-5
TGTGCCAGTAGTACAACCCATCAGGAGACCCAGTACTTC
CASSTTHQETQYF
>TRBD2|TRBV4-1|.|TRBJ2-5
TGCGCCAGCAGCCAAGATAAGGCTAGCGGGGTCCCCGCTGAAGAGACCCAGTACTTC
CASSQDKASGVPAEETQYF
>.|TRBV12-5|.|TRBJ2-5
TGTGCTAGTGGTTTGGGTCTAGCAGACGGAGAGACCCAGTACTTC
CASGLGLADGETQYF
>TRBD1|TRBV2|.|TRBJ2-7
TGTGCCAGCAGAGCCGGGACAGGTTACGAGCAGTACTTC
CASRAGTGYEQYF
>TRBD1|TRBV5-4|.|TRBJ2-7
TGTGCCAGCAGCACCCGGACAGGGAACTACGAGCAGTACTTC
CASSTRTGNYEQYF
>TRBD2|TRBV6-5|.|TRBJ2-5
TGTGCCAGCAGTTCAGCGGGGGCTATAGAGACCCAGTACTTC
CASSSAGAIETQYF
>TRBD1|TRBV2|.|TRBJ1-1
TGTGCCAGCAGGGAGCGACAGGGCGCTGAAGCTTTCTTT
CASRERQGAEAFF
>.|TRBV5-6|once|TRBJ1-5
TGTGCCAGCAGCTTCCGCCCCGGGACAAGGAATCAGCCCCAGCATTTT
CASSFRPGTRNQPQHF